The source of this T cell receptor (beta chain) is a study of beta chain bispecific antibodies for T cell cancers (dated by TCRdb to the early 2020s). General notes on the study: T cells from healthy donors were cocultured with T cell leukemia lines in the presence of bispecific antibodies, after which the depletion of each TRBV family was measured by TRBV sequencing of the surviving cells. Surface TRBV12 (TRBV12-3) was expressed on Jurkat cells, and surface TRBV5-5 was expressed on HPB-ALL cells. What the work shows at the level of the full study, not this receptor alone: Every sequenced sample was a mix of normal T cells and leukemia cell line cells, and most of the targeted TRBV signal originated from the leukemia cells instead of the normal T cells. Except for the targeted genes and closely related genes, all other TRBV family members appeared to be unaffected by the TRBV-directed bispecific antibodies. Relative to anti-CD19, anti-TRBV12 exposure cut the share of total TRBV signal from TRBV12-3 by roughly 99%, while TRBV12-4 dropped by about 36%, which was not significant. Cross-reactivity of the anti-TRBV5-5 antibody with TRBV5-6 was attributed to high sequence similarity between the two genes.

This clonotype was recorded many times. The antigen it binds to is not known. No base-level quality is on record; no much larger clone is a single base apart. Sample treatment or condition, as interpreted from the label and publication: alpha-V12: anti-TRBV12 scFv linked to anti-CD3 scFv. T cells were expanded from blood mononuclear cells for 3 to 4 days using either anti-CD3 antibody OKT3 or CD3/CD28 Dynabeads. The anti-TRBV12 bispecific sample was derived from a coculture of Jurkat leukemia cells with normal T cells and was compared against an anti-CD19 bispecific control coculture. The expanded T cells were grown in RPMI 1640 containing approximately 10% fetal bovine serum, recombinant human IL-2 (around 100 IU/ml) and IL-7 (roughly 4.5 ng/ml). Cocultures combined 5 x 10^4 normal T cells with 5 x 10^4 target cells and bispecific antibody in about 98 ul, incubated more than 15 hours at 37°C. Each bispecific antibody consisted of two single-chain variable fragments expressed in a single-chain diabody format with a His tag. Healthy human donors supplied the effector T cells, with peripheral blood mononuclear cells isolated from leukapheresis samples using Ficoll density gradient centrifugation.

The germline V gene gives CDR1 as SGHRS and CDR2 as YFSETQ. The CDR3 contains 16 residues, cysteine and phenylalanine counted. CDR3 DNA is the only sequence kept; it has 48 bases, read in frame from the first base. Trimming costs V 6 bases and J 6 bases, and their ends lie 22 bases apart. Libraries incorporated unique molecular identifier barcodes, which were used to quantify clonotypes. Qiagen AllPrep DNA/RNA Micro kits were used to isolate total RNA, and an Agilent TapeStation was used to check RNA quality. TCR beta libraries were built by 5' RACE: cDNA synthesis followed by two PCR steps using TCR beta constant-region gene-specific primers. Sequencing of the TCR beta libraries was done on an Illumina MiSeq platform. The authors processed their data as follows. Reads were processed with MIGEC, MiXCR and VDJtools. Clonotype frequency was computed as the clonotype's share of unique molecular identifiers among all unique molecular identifiers in the sample. Nonfunctional TRBV genes classified in IMGT as pseudogenes or open reading frames, such as TRBV1, TRBV12-1 and TRBV21, were excluded. Clones were called with MiXCR by TCRdb after fastp trimmed the public reads at Q25, and only in-frame beta chains were retained. Merged by CDR3 protein, the rows form single entries marked with the most common genes and DNA. In this record, the V and J calls reflect TCRdb's handling and not the investigators' own analysis. The sample table holds 20,000 to 25,000 distinct CDR3 sequences, of which about 2% were seen once. 4.5% to 6.5% of the sample rests with the top ten.

The sample consisted of healthy donor T cells cultured with leukemia cells, taken from a culture containing a bispecific antibody targeting TCR Vbeta12. The receptor's source is a human donor in good health. Some clones in this sample may be carry-over from other donors' samples. The chain uses TRBV5-1 and TRBJ2-1, with TRBD1 as a weak D call on 6 bases. The DNA reads TGCGCCAGCACTCCACCGGTTTTATCGGACAGCAATGAGCAGTTCTTC. Translated, this gives CASTPPVLSDSNEQFF. Where the CDR3 stops, the reference TRBV5-1 and TRBJ2-1 genes take over; the full variable domain is KAGVTQTPRYLIKTRGQQVTLSCSPISGHRSVSWYQQTPGQGLQFLFEYFSETQRNKGNFPGRFSGRQFSNSRSEMNVSTLELGDSALYLCASTPPVLSDSNEQFFGPGTRLTVL.